The clone carrying this T cell receptor (delta chain) turned up a few times. One base separates it from a far larger clone, so it is likely a read error. Germline CDR1 is GEAIGNYY and CDR2 is EKD. The CDR3 loop spans 23 amino acids. This sample was included in a study of gamma-delta T cells after stem cell transplantation. TCRdb called clones anew from the RT-PCR reads with CATT. The sample lists 1,500 to 2,000 delta-chain clones, about 2.1% occurring once. This TCR was recovered from a human donor. It is not recorded whose cells these are; they may come from a transplant donor. The V call is TRDV2, the J call TRDJ3; 9 bases agree with TRDD3. The source material was gamma-delta T cells. CDR3 bases: TGTGCCCGTGACTCCCCTCCTACGGCCTCTGGGGGATTACCCTCCTGGGACACCCGACAGATGTTTTTC. Translated: CARDSPPTASGGLPSWDTRQMFF.